The 32 T cell receptor beta chains listed next were all sequenced from one sample in a study of shared clonotypes between healthy human individuals. The method was immunoSEQ multiplex PCR; TCRdb's version includes in-frame clones alone and lacks a portion of them. The data contain about 2.3 million clones, under 95% of them seen just once; the ten biggest clones take up 0.3% to 0.4%. Sample: naive CD4+ T cells from PBMCs. Subset here: CD45RA+ positively selected. The origin of the receptors is a man aged 18 to 29 in good health. Some clones in this sample may be carry-over from other donors' samples.

This clone was counted between two and nine times. CDR3 nucleotide sequence: TGCGCAGGGGACAGTTTAAGCAATCAGCCCCAGCATTTT. Translation: CAGDSLSNQPQHF. The chain combines TRBV23-1 with TRBJ1-5, with TRBD1 identical over 7 bases. TRBV23-1 is noted as an ORF with a role that remains uncertain. The CDR3 is 13 residues long.

The chain uses TRBV6-6 and TRBJ2-3; D gene unclear. Germline V lookup: CDR1 MNHNY, CDR2 SVGAGI (reference sequence). V was cut by 2 bases and J by 2 bases, with 8 bases left in between. This CDR3 has 14 residues. CDR3 in amino acids: CASSYGSDTDTQYF. CDR3 nucleotide sequence: TGTGCCAGCAGTTACGGATCAGACACAGATACGCAGTATTTT.

The chain recombines TRBV5-1 with TRBJ2-7; 9 nucleotides match TRBD1. The V and J ends lost 0 bases and 7 bases, in that order; junction bases with no gene match: 5. Germline V gene data show CDR1 as SGHRS and CDR2 as YFSETQ. The CDR3 has 14 amino acids. In DNA, the CDR3 is TGCGCCAGCAGCTTGGCGGGACAGGGAGAGGAGCAGTACTTC. This translates into CASSLAGQGEEQYF.

The chain couples TRBV5-6 to TRBJ2-1; 10 positions agree with TRBD2. The germline V gene encodes CDR1 SGHDT and CDR2 YYEEEE. V lost 2 bases and J lost 4; bases outside the gene matches: 6. CDR3 length: 16 residues. CDR3 sequence: CASSFRTSGLYNEQFF. In nucleotides, the CDR3 is TGTGCCAGCAGCTTCAGGACTAGCGGACTTTACAATGAGCAGTTCTTC. Variable domain in full (rest from reference TRBV5-6 and TRBJ2-1): DAGVTQSPTHLIKTRGQQVTLRCSPKSGHDTVSWYQQALGQGPQFIFQYYEEEERQRGNFPDRFSGHQFPNYSSELNVNALLLGDSALYLCASSFRTSGLYNEQFFGPGTRLTVL.

CDR3 in amino acids: CASPPPLAGVQETQYF. For the CDR3, the DNA is TGTGCCAGCCCACCCCCCTTAGCGGGAGTACAAGAGACCCAGTACTTC. This chain connects TRBV6-6 to TRBJ2-5; TRBD2 matches at 9 bases. The J segment lost 2 bases and the V segment lost 8 bases, leaving 12 bases of the junction unmatched. The CDR3 has 16 residues. Germline V gene sequence: CDR1 MNHNY, CDR2 SVGAGI (reference sequence).

J is TRBJ1-5 and V is TRBV5-1; TRBD1 might be the D (6 bases). This CDR3 comprises 13 residues. CDR1 is SGHRS and CDR2 is YFSETQ in the germline V gene. V lost 2 bases and J 10 bases, leaving 13 bases between the germline ends. This CDR3 is CASSLEQGYPQHF. The CDR3 nucleotides are TGCGCCAGCAGCTTAGAGCAGGGGTATCCCCAGCATTTT.

The chain has TRBV5-1 and TRBJ2-7; 9 bases map to TRBD2. Germline V gene data show CDR1 as SGHRS and CDR2 as YFSETQ. The trim removed 0 bases at V and 7 bases at J, leaving 2 bases unmatched. CDR3 length: 13 amino acids. Here the CDR3 reads CASSLGLAEEQYF. The CDR3 DNA is TGCGCCAGCAGCTTGGGACTAGCGGAAGAGCAGTACTTC.

The chain has TRBV6-1 and TRBJ2-7; possibly TRBD2 for D (5 bases). V lost 4 bases and J 2 bases, leaving 18 bases between the germline ends. The CDR3 contains 16 residues. CDR1 MNHNS and CDR2 SASEGT come from the germline V gene. The CDR3 loop reads CASSGRPLVRAYEQYF. The CDR3, as DNA: TGTGCCAGCAGTGGCAGACCACTAGTTCGGGCCTACGAGCAGTACTTC.

This rearrangement joins TRBV11-2 to TRBJ2-7; D is perhaps TRBD1 or TRBD2 (5 bases each). Germline lookup yields CDR1 SGHAT and CDR2 FQNNGV. This CDR3 contains 11 residues. V shed 5 bases and J shed 9 bases, with 11 bases lying between them. The CDR3 nucleotides read TGTGCCAGCAGCCAAGTTGGGGGGCAGTACTTC. It encodes CASSQVGGQYF.

This rearrangement joins TRBV11-2 to TRBJ2-5; TRBD2 is a possible D gene (6 bases). Germline loops: CDR1 SGHAT, CDR2 FQNNGV. Trimming removed 6 bases at V and 2 bases at J, with 16 bases between. The CDR3 loop spans 15 amino acids. CDR3 loop: CASSSTGRGQETQYF. The CDR3 bases are TGTGCCAGCAGTTCCACAGGTCGGGGGCAAGAGACCCAGTACTTC.

The chain combines TRBV30 with TRBJ2-2; 8 nucleotides agree with TRBD1. The V segment lost 5 bases and the J segment 6 bases; nucleotides outside the gene matches: 8. Germline assignment: CDR1 GTSNPN and CDR2 SVGIG (reference sequence). This CDR3 spans 14 amino acids. Written as DNA, the CDR3 is TGTGCCTGGGCCCGGACAGGGTCGGCCGGGGAGCTGTTTTTT. Translation gives CAWARTGSAGELFF. The variable domain in full, with the rest retrieved from reference TRBV30 and TRBJ2-2, is SQTIHQWPATLVQPVGSPLSLECTVEGTSNPNLYWYRQAAGRGLQLLFYSVGIGQISSEVPQNLSASRPQDRQFILSSKKLLLSDSGFYLCAWARTGSAGELFFGEGSRLTVL.

This rearrangement joins TRBV28 to TRBJ2-4; D is perhaps TRBD1 (6 bases). There are 20 residues in the CDR3. The ends were cut back, 1 base at V and 1 base at J, with 23 bases in the middle. CDR1 and CDR2 (germline): MDHEN, SYDVKM. In DNA form, the CDR3 reads TGTGCCAGCAGTTTATCAGGGGCGCGGACCCGTCTATCGGCCAAAAACATTCAGTACTTC. Translated: CASSLSGARTRLSAKNIQYF.

Notes on this clone: The same CDR3 also results from other DNA sequences found in this sample. The V gene is TRBV7-9, the J gene TRBJ2-3; no reliable D call. The germline V gene encodes CDR1 SEHNR and CDR2 FQNEAQ (reference sequence). The CDR3 covers 12 residues. V was pared by 5 bases and J by 5 bases, with 8 bases between. The CDR3 DNA is TGTGCCAGCAGCCTGCGGCAAGATACGCAGTATTTT. It codes for CASSLRQDTQYF.

The chain couples TRBV7-2 to TRBJ2-3, with D unresolved. The CDR3 consists of 13 residues. V shed 5 bases and J shed 0 bases, with 6 bases lying between them. CDR1 is SGHTA and CDR2 is FQGNSA in the germline V gene. CDR3 DNA sequence: TGTGCCAGCAGCCCCGCTAGCACAGATACGCAGTATTTT. It specifies CASSPASTDTQYF.

This clone was seen only once. The gene calls are TRBV15 and TRBJ1-1; TRBD1 aligns across 11 bases. V lost 1 base to trimming and J lost 11 bases; unmatched junction nucleotides: 3. The CDR3 consists of 13 residues. Germline V gene lookup returns CDR1 LNHNV and CDR2 YYDKDF (reference sequence). The CDR3 protein is CATSRVGQGVAFF. Here the CDR3 DNA reads TGTGCCACCAGCAGAGTGGGACAGGGGGTGGCTTTCTTT.

This chain joins TRBV30 and TRBJ2-5; D perhaps matches TRBD2 (7 bases). There are 14 residues in the CDR3. V was trimmed by 1 base and J by 4 bases, leaving 13 bases between them. Germline CDR1 GTSNPN, CDR2 SVGIG (reference sequence). This chain's CDR3 is CAWSGLGGGETQYF. DNA of the CDR3: TGTGCCTGGAGTGGACTAGGGGGGGGAGAGACCCAGTACTTC.

The chain recombines TRBV7-8 with TRBJ1-2; TRBD1 is a possible D gene (5 bases). V was pared by 2 bases and J by 8 bases, with 12 bases between. Germline values: CDR1 SGHVS, CDR2 FQNEAQ. The CDR3 is made up of 13 amino acids. The CDR3 loop reads CASSLLGVRGYTF. In DNA, the CDR3 is TGTGCCAGCAGCTTACTGGGGGTGCGCGGCTACACCTTC. Full variable domain (missing parts from reference TRBV7-8 and TRBJ1-2): GAGVSQSPRYKVAKRGQDVALRCDPISGHVSLFWYQQALGQGPEFLTYFQNEAQLDKSGLPSDRFFAERPEGSVSTLKIQRTQQEDSAVYLCASSLLGVRGYTFGSGTRLTVV.

Worth noting for this clone: Other DNA sequences of this sample code for an identical CDR3. The chain is built from TRBV30 and TRBJ2-7; D is unclear. CDR1 and CDR2 from the germline V gene are GTSNPN and SVGIG (reference sequence). V was shortened by 2 bases and J by 3 bases, with 5 bases between the two germline ends. This CDR3 has 11 amino acids. The CDR3 is CAWSRSYEQYF. The CDR3 nucleotides read TGTGCCTGGAGTCGGAGCTACGAGCAGTACTTC. Variable domain in full (rest from reference TRBV30 and TRBJ2-7): SQTIHQWPATLVQPVGSPLSLECTVEGTSNPNLYWYRQAAGRGLQLLFYSVGIGQISSEVPQNLSASRPQDRQFILSSKKLLLSDSGFYLCAWSRSYEQYFGPGTRLTVT.

CDR3 amino acids: CASTSGAGSNQPQHF. CDR3 in DNA: TGTGCCAGTACCTCAGGGGCGGGGAGCAATCAGCCCCAGCATTTT. V usage is TRBV19 and J usage is TRBJ1-5; TRBD1 might be the D (6 bases). Per the germline V gene, CDR1 is LNHDA and CDR2 is SQIVND (reference sequence). This CDR3 spans 15 amino acids. Deletions cut 7 bases from V and 1 base from J, with 14 bases between.

The DNA for the CDR3 is TGTGCCAGCAGCTTAAGGCGGGGGCTCGGGGAGACCCAGTACTTC. This gives the protein CASSLRRGLGETQYF. The chain uses TRBV7-2 and TRBJ2-5; perhaps TRBD2 as D (7 bases). V was trimmed by 2 bases and J by 5 bases, leaving 15 bases between them. CDR3 size: 15 residues. In germline, CDR1 is SGHTA, CDR2 FQGNSA. Filled out from reference TRBV7-2 and TRBJ2-5, the complete variable domain reads GAGVSQSPSNKVTEKGKDVELRCDPISGHTALYWYRQSLGQGLEFLIYFQGNSAPDKSGLPSDRFSAERTGGSVSTLTIQRTQQEDSAVYLCASSLRRGLGETQYFGPGTRLLVL.

The CDR3 sequence: CASSYGQGAGYTF. For the CDR3, the DNA is TGCGCCAGCAGTTATGGACAGGGTGCTGGCTACACCTTC. The V and J genes are TRBV5-1 and TRBJ1-2; 8 bases are a match to TRBD1. CDR1 SGHRS and CDR2 YFSETQ come from the germline V gene. V lost 5 bases, J lost 7 bases, and 7 bases stayed unmatched. The CDR3 runs 13 residues.

The rearrangement links TRBV15 to TRBJ2-1, with D unresolved. The germline gives CDR1 LNHNV, CDR2 YYDKDF (reference sequence). V was trimmed by 1 base and J by 6 bases, leaving 10 bases between them. The CDR3 runs to 14 residues. The CDR3 sequence: CATSRGGTVNEQFF. CDR3 DNA sequence: TGTGCCACCAGCAGAGGCGGAACAGTCAATGAGCAGTTCTTC.

The CDR3 reads CASSQGFPTSTGETQYF. The CDR3 region has the DNA TGCGCCAGCAGCCAAGGTTTTCCCACTTCGACGGGAGAGACCCAGTACTTC. The rearrangement links TRBV4-3 to TRBJ2-5, with unresolved D. Trimming pared 1 base from V and 4 bases from J, leaving 19 bases between. Germline V CDR1 and CDR2: LGHNA, YSLEER. The CDR3 covers 17 residues.

About this clone itself: Other nucleotide sequences in the sample specify the same CDR3. The V and J genes are TRBV28 and TRBJ1-2; D remains unclear. The CDR3 runs 12 residues. Germline CDR1 is MDHEN and CDR2 is SYDVKM. Trimming pared 1 base from V and 5 bases from J, leaving 5 bases between. In nucleotides, the CDR3 is TGTGCCAGCAGTTTATCGTATTATGGCTACACCTTC. Its protein product is CASSLSYYGYTF.

This sequence joins TRBV6-5 and TRBJ1-2; TRBD1 matches at 9 bases. From germline, CDR1 is MNHEY and CDR2 SVGAGI. V trimming: 6 bases; J trimming: 8 bases; junction bases outside the gene matches: 10. The CDR3 has 14 residues. The CDR3 DNA reads as TGTGCCAGCAGGAAGGGTCGACAGGGGGACGGCTACACCTTC. Encoded protein: CASRKGRQGDGYTF.

The V call is TRBV7-9, the J call TRBJ2-3, with D perhaps TRBD1 (6 bases). Deletions cut 5 bases from V and 5 bases from J, with 20 bases between. This CDR3 is built from 16 residues. CDR1 and CDR2 from the germline V gene are SEHNR and FQNEAQ (reference sequence). The DNA for the CDR3 is TGTGCCAGCAGCGACCGGGGTATGGGGGCCGAAGATACGCAGTATTTT. This codes for CASSDRGMGAEDTQYF.

This rearrangement joins TRBV9 to TRBJ2-7, with D hard to call. This CDR3 is built from 16 residues. The germline V and J ends were trimmed by 4 bases and 5 bases, with 22 bases remaining between them. Per the germline V gene, CDR1 is SGDLS and CDR2 is YYNGEE. The CDR3, as DNA: TGTGCCAGCAGCCCCCCCCAAGGGCGATCGTCGGACGAGCAGTACTTC. As protein: CASSPPQGRSSDEQYF. Full variable domain (missing parts from reference TRBV9 and TRBJ2-7): DSGVTQTPKHLITATGQRVTLRCSPRSGDLSVYWYQQSLDQGLQFLIQYYNGEERAKGNILERFSAQQFPDLHSELNLSSLELGDSALYFCASSPPQGRSSDEQYFGPGTRLTVT.

This chain links TRBV5-5 with TRBJ2-2, with D possibly matching TRBD2 (5 bases). The length of the CDR3 is 15 residues. Germline V gene sequence: CDR1 SGHKS, CDR2 YYEKEE (reference sequence). Between the trimmed V and J ends, which lost 2 bases and 6 bases, there was a span of 14 bases. The CDR3 bases are TGTGCCAGCAGCTTTCGGGGAACGGGTGCCGGGGAGCTGTTTTTT. It translates to CASSFRGTGAGELFF.

The chain recombines TRBV10-2 with TRBJ1-3; no reliable D call. Trimming removed 6 bases from V and 4 bases from J, with 7 bases in between. Germline assignment: CDR1 WSHSY and CDR2 SAAADI. The CDR3 length is 12 residues. CDR3 bases: TGCGCCAGCAGAGGGTCCGGAAACACCATATATTTT. Residues: CASRGSGNTIYF.

J is TRBJ2-7 and V is TRBV5-4, with a tentative D call TRBD2 (6 bases). The CDR3 length is 15 residues. The germline V gene encodes CDR1 SGHNT and CDR2 YYREEE (reference sequence). V shed 5 bases and J shed 0 bases, with 15 bases lying between them. The CDR3 coding sequence is TGTGCCAGCAGTAGAGCGGGCTTCAGCTCCTACGAGCAGTACTTC. Translating it yields CASSRAGFSSYEQYF.

The chain has TRBV6-5 and TRBJ1-2; unclear D gene. V was pared by 6 bases and J by 9 bases, with 17 bases between. CDR3 length: 13 amino acids. Germline CDR1 and CDR2: MNHEY and SVGAGI. The CDR3: CASSPRALYSYTF. The CDR3 DNA follows: TGTGCCAGCAGCCCACGGGCATTATATAGCTACACCTTC.

This chain's CDR3 is CASSLPRKGGDSNQPQHF. The CDR3 nucleotides read TGTGCCAGCAGCTTACCCAGAAAGGGGGGGGATAGCAATCAGCCCCAGCATTTT. V usage is TRBV7-3 and J usage is TRBJ1-5, with a tentative D call TRBD1 (6 bases). Trimming took off 2 bases at V and 0 bases at J, with 17 bases between the two ends. CDR1 is SGHTA, CDR2 FQGTGA, per germline. The CDR3 loop spans 18 amino acids. Drawing the rest from reference TRBV7-3 and TRBJ1-5, the complete variable domain is GAGVSQTPSNKVTEKGKYVELRCDPISGHTALYWYRQSLGQGPEFLIYFQGTGAADDSGLPNDRFFAVRPEGSVSTLKIQRTERGDSAVYLCASSLPRKGGDSNQPQHFGDGTRLSIL.